One T cell receptor beta chain is described in this entry. Its antigen remains unidentified. With 60 Vbeta and 13 Jbeta primers, the PCR was carried out. Sequenced by immunoSEQ multiplex PCR; TCRdb stores in-frame clones only, minus some. Of 180,000 or so clones listed, about 79% are singletons. This sample is part of a study of cytomegalovirus exposure and HLA in healthy donors. General study findings and limits: In a later analysis, a genetic analysis reported fewer productive-TCR N-insertions in an Asian-associated ancestry cluster than the cohort average. Previously analyzed data showed that most TCR beta V segments were productive at a frequency of about 90% or about 30%.

What was sequenced was PBMCs. This clonotype was obtained from a female donor in good health and CMV-seronegative.

This chain's CDR3 is CASGRTAYYGYTF. DNA for the CDR3: TGTGCTAGTGGTCGGACAGCCTACTATGGCTACACCTTC. The chain employs TRBV12-5 and TRBJ1-2; D is possibly TRBD1 (6 bases). V was shortened by 5 bases and J by 3 bases, with 10 bases between the two germline ends. CDR3 length: 13 amino acids. Germline V gene sequence: CDR1 LGHNT, CDR2 FRNRAP.